One T cell receptor beta chain is described in this entry. This clonotype was counted between two and nine times. It lacks a known antigen. No base qualities exist here, and no much larger clone lies one base off it. The library was produced with RACE. The sequencer listed for this sample is NextSeq 500. Library preparation attached unique molecular identifiers to individual cDNA molecules for quantitative, reproducible TCR counting. For every blood RNA sample, sequencing covered both the TCR alpha and TCR beta chains. In the authors' own workflow: The median number of TCRs per sample was some 100,000, ranging from 23,224 to 690,600. V, J and CDR3 annotation of the TCR reads was carried out using the Decombinator software suite. For the PS versus PT1 abundance plots, all samples were subsampled to the same number of TCRs (28,000). TCRs were defined as expanded if absent before sensitization and observed at least eight times at the 2-week time point. Through fastp at Q25 and MiXCR, TCRdb rebuilt clones from the public reads, retaining in-frame beta chains. Each entry merges the rows of one CDR3 protein and shows their most common DNA and genes. TCRdb, not the authors, supplied the V and J calls. The sample records tens of thousands of distinct CDR3 sequences, 10% to 13% of which are singletons. Clones ranked in the top ten supply approximately 7% of the sample.

The data derive from a study of human T cells and chemical hapten exposure (dated by TCRdb to the early 2020s). With regard to the full study: For sensitization, 2% DPC in acetone was applied to a roughly 2 cm by roughly 2 cm area of upper inner arm skin. Throughout the approximately 25-week study period, patients were also given weekly therapeutic DPC doses on the scalp. Patch tests used Finn chambers with 0.01% DPC on the upper back, scored after 6 days by International Contact Dermatitis Research Group standards. The patient cohort, mostly female, included alopecia areata with under or over 50% scalp involvement, alopecia totalis and alopecia universalis. Libraries were combined into a pool for sequencing, and differences in TCR yield between samples came mainly from small differences in library volumes within the pool. The study tracked peripheral blood TCR repertoire changes in vivo during primary and secondary sensitization to the hapten diphenylcyclopropenone (DPC) in alopecia patients. Blood samples were taken from patients before sensitization (week 0) and at 2, 6 and about 24 weeks after DPC sensitization. For TCR sequencing, blood came from twenty-nine alopecia patients at anywhere from one to four time points (pre-sensitization, 2, 6 and 24 weeks). Summary of the overall study and its limitations: Compared with pre-sensitization or healthy control sets, expanded TCRs formed significantly more large CDR3 similarity clusters, which is consistent with antigen-driven responses. After repeated subsampling, changes were observed in the strength of the expansion versus patch-test correlation and in the threshold at which the correlation became significant. A positive correlation was found between the number of PT1 expanded TCRs and patch test score, with significance reached at thresholds 8, 16 and 32 but not 4. No change with DPC sensitization was found in the number of TCRs above 1 in 1000 frequency, and no evidence of global repertoire structure alterations was found. All patients had alopecia, a presumed autoimmune disease, so their immune response might differ from that of healthy individuals.

What the time point label conveys for this sample: patch test 2, 6 weeks after DPC sensitization. The intended sense of this specimen's treatment or condition label: therapeutic diphenylcyclopropenone sensitization with weekly scalp DPC. At each patch-test visit, blood was drawn before the patch test was applied. Patients were considered eligible if aged 18 to 70, diagnosed with alopecia and deemed suitable for DPC therapy, and patients were excluded if pregnant. Unfractionated whole blood was collected in Tempus Blood RNA tubes, and total RNA was extracted from that blood. The CDR3 runs 13 amino acids, cysteine and phenylalanine included. This entry keeps only the CDR3 DNA: 39 bases, framed from base 1. CDR1 and CDR2 are drawn from the germline V gene: KGHDR, SFDVKD. V gives up 6 bases and J gives up 3 bases, and the segment between their germline ends measures 10 bases.

Sequencing was performed on whole blood, taken in connection with sensitization to the hapten diphenylcyclopropenone (DPC). The clonotype was recovered from a woman in her fifties or sixties with alopecia areata. Some clones in this sample may be carry-over from other donors' samples. In this chain, TRBV24-1 is recombined with TRBJ1-1; the D segment cannot be called with confidence. The nucleotides are TGTGCCACCAGTAGGAAGGGAGACACTGAAGCTTTCTTT. Protein translation: CATSRKGDTEAFF.